This T cell receptor (beta chain) originates from a study of technical replicates of blood from a few donors. Data came from immunoSEQ multiplex PCR; TCRdb stores just in-frame clones and leaves some out. The sample has 68,000 or so clones; roughly 90% are singletons. CDR1 is SGHTA, CDR2 FQGNSA, per germline. The CDR3 spans 15 residues. The junction had 8 bases not matched to a gene; V was cut back by 5 bases and J by 7 bases. The chain employs TRBV7-2 and TRBJ1-6; 7 nucleotides agree with TRBD1. Sequenced: PBMCs. This receptor was identified in a human donor in good health. Some clones in this sample may be carry-over from other donors' samples. The CDR3 DNA reads as TGTGCCAGCAGCCCCCGACAGGGTTACAATTCACCCCTCCACTTT. The encoded protein is CASSPRQGYNSPLHF. The variable domain in full, completed from reference TRBV7-2 and TRBJ1-6, reads GAGVSQSPSNKVTEKGKDVELRCDPISGHTALYWYRQSLGQGLEFLIYFQGNSAPDKSGLPSDRFSAERTGGSVSTLTIQRTQQEDSAVYLCASSPRQGYNSPLHFGNGTRLTVT.